The clone carrying this T cell receptor beta chain came up many times. Its specificity is not known. TCRbeta library preparation incorporated unique molecular identifiers. TCRdb called the PCR reads again in MiXCR, with one record for every CDR3 protein. Of roughly 200,000 distinct CDR3 sequences listed, approximately 6.9% are singletons. This CDR3 contains 18 residues. V lost 8 bases and J 0 bases, leaving 23 bases between the germline ends. Germline V gives CDR1 MDHEN, CDR2 SYDVKM. The data were taken from a study of T-cell reconstitution after alpha-beta-depleted transplantation in children. Study findings and constraints: Surviving recipient T cells and thymic progenitors accounted for the high day-60 TCRbeta diversity observed in some patients. At one year after transplant, newly produced T cells mostly accounted for T-cell counts and diversity. Reportedly, alpha-beta T cells present about two months post-transplant originated from several hundred expanded clones of graft origin.

The specimen was PBMCs, collected before TCRalphabeta/CD19-depleted stem cell transplant. The chain has TRBV28 and TRBJ1-3; perhaps TRBD1 as D (5 bases). The sequence was obtained from a boy aged 2 to 10 with acute lymphoblastic leukemia, due to receive a stem cell transplant. The CDR3 here is CASRSTWGDLGSGNTIYF. CDR3 nucleotide sequence: TGTGCCAGCCGCTCGACATGGGGCGATCTCGGCTCTGGAAACACCATATATTTT. Complete variable domain (other parts from reference TRBV28 and TRBJ1-3): DVKVTQSSRYLVKRTGEKVFLECVQDMDHENMFWYRQDPGLGLRLIYFSYDVKMKEKGDIPEGYSVSREKKERFSLILESASTNQTSMYLCASRSTWGDLGSGNTIYFGEGSWLTVV.